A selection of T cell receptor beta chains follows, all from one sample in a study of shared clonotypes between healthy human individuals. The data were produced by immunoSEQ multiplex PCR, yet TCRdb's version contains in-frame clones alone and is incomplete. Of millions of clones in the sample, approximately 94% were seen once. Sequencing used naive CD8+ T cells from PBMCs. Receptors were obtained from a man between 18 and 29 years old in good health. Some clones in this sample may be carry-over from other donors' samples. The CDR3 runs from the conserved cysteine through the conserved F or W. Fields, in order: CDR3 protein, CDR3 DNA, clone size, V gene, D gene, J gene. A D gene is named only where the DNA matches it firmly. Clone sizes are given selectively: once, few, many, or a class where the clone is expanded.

CASSLGYRFDEKLFF,TGTGCCAGCAGCTTAGGGTACAGATTCGATGAAAAACTGTTTTTT,once,TRBV11-2,.,TRBJ1-4
CASSSRGLAGPYNEQFF,TGTGCCAGCAGTTCCCGCGGACTAGCGGGACCCTACAATGAGCAGTTCTTC,.,TRBV27,TRBD2,TRBJ2-1
CASSLDLSGNTEAFF,TGTGCCAGCAGCTTAGATCTATCGGGGAACACTGAAGCTTTCTTT,.,TRBV7-9,.,TRBJ1-1
CASSREGLQAYEQYF,TGTGCCAGCAGCCGGGAGGGGTTACAAGCCTACGAGCAGTACTTC,.,TRBV9,TRBD2,TRBJ2-7
CASSERWGTAYEQYF,TGTGCCAGCAGTGAAAGGTGGGGAACAGCCTACGAGCAGTACTTC,.,TRBV6-1,.,TRBJ2-7
CASSSRGSANEQFF,TGCGCCAGCAGTTCAAGGGGGAGTGCAAATGAGCAGTTCTTC,.,TRBV10-1,.,TRBJ2-1
CASSSTLTRDRVVRANVLTF,TGTGCCAGCAGCTCCACCCTAACCCGAGACAGGGTAGTTCGGGCCAACGTCCTGACTTTC,.,TRBV7-6,TRBD1,TRBJ2-6
CASSLSSGSGGTDTQYF,TGTGCCAGCAGTTTGTCTAGCGGGAGTGGGGGCACAGATACGCAGTATTTT,.,TRBV27,TRBD2,TRBJ2-3
CASSYRQGTEAFF,TGTGCCAGCAGCTATAGACAGGGTACTGAAGCTTTCTTT,.,TRBV27,TRBD1,TRBJ1-1
CASRSRDSDYNEQFF,TGTGCCAGCCGTTCCCGGGACAGCGACTACAATGAGCAGTTCTTC,.,TRBV7-6,TRBD1,TRBJ2-1